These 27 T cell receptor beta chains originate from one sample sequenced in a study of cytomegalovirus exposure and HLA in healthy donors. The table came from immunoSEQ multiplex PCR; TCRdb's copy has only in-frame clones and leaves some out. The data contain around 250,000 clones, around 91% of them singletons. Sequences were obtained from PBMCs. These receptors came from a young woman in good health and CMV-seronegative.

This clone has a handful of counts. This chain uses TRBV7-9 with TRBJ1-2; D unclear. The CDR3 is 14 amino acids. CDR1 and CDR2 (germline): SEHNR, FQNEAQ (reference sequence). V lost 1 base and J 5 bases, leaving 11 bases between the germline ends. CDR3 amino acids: CASSLVAGRYGYTF. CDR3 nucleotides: TGTGCCAGCAGCTTAGTGGCGGGAAGGTATGGCTACACCTTC. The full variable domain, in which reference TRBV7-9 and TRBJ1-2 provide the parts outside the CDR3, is DTGVSQNPRHKITKRGQNVTFRCDPISEHNRLYWYRQTLGQGPEFLTYFQNEAQLEKSRLLSDRFSAERPKGSFSTLEIQRTEQGDSAMYLCASSLVAGRYGYTFGSGTRLTVV.

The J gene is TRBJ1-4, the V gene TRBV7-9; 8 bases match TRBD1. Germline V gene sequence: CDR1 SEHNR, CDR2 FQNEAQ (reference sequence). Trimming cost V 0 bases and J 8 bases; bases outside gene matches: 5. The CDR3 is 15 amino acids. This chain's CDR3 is CASSLAGQGAEKLFF. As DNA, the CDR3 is TGTGCCAGCAGCTTAGCCGGGCAGGGGGCCGAAAAACTGTTTTTT.

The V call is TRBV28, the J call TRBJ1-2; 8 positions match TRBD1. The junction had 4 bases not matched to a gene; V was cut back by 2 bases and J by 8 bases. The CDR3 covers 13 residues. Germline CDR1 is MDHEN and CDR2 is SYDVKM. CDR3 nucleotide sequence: TGTGCCAGCAGTTTAATGACAGGGGAAGGCTACACCTTC. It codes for CASSLMTGEGYTF.

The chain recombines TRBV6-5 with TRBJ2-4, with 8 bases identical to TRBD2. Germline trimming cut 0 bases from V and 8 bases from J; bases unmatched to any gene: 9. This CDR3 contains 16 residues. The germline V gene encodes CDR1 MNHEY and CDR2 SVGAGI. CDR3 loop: CASSYSGGGRVDIQYF. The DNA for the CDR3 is TGTGCCAGCAGTTACTCAGGCGGGGGGAGGGTTGACATTCAGTACTTC.

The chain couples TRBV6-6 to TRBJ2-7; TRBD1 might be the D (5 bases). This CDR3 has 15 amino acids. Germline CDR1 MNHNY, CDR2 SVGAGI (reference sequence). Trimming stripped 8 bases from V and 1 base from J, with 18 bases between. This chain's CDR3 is CASGHNVGRSYEQYF. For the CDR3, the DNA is TGTGCCAGCGGACATAACGTGGGTAGATCCTACGAGCAGTACTTC.

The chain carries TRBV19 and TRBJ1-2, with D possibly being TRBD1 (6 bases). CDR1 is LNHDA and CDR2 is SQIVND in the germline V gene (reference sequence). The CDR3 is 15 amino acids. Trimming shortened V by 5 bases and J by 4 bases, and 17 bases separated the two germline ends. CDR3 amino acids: CASSPRTAWGYGYTF. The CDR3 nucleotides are TGTGCCAGTAGTCCGCGGACAGCCTGGGGCTATGGCTACACCTTC. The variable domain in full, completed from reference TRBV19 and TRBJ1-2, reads DGGITQSPKYLFRKEGQNVTLSCEQNLNHDAMYWYRQDPGQGLRLIYYSQIVNDFQKGDIAEGYSVSREKKESFPLTVTSAQKNPTAFYLCASSPRTAWGYGYTFGSGTRLTVV.

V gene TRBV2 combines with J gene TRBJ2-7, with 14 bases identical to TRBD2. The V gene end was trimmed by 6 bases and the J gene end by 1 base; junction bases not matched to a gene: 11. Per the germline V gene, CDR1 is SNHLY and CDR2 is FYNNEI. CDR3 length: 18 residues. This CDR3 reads CASSDLRLAGGPSYEQYF. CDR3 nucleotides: TGTGCCAGCAGCGACTTAAGACTAGCGGGGGGGCCGTCCTACGAGCAGTACTTC.

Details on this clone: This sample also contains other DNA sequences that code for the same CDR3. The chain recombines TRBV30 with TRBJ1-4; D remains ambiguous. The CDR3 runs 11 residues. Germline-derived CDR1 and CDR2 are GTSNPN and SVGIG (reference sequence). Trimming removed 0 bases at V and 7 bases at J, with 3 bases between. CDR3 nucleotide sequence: TGTGCCTGGAGTGTAGCTGAAAAACTGTTTTTT. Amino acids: CAWSVAEKLFF.

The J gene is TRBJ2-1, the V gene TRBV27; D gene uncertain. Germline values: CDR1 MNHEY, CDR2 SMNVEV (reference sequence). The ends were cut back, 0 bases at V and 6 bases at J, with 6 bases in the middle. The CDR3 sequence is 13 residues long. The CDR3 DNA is TGTGCCAGCAGTTTATCCCTAAGCAATGAGCAGTTCTTC. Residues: CASSLSLSNEQFF.

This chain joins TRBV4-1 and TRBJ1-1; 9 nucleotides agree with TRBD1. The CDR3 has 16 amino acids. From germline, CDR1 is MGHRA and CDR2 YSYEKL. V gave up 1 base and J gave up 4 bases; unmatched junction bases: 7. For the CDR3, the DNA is TGCGCCAGCAGCCAAGCCCCCGGGACAGGGCGCACTGAAGCTTTCTTT. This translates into CASSQAPGTGRTEAFF.

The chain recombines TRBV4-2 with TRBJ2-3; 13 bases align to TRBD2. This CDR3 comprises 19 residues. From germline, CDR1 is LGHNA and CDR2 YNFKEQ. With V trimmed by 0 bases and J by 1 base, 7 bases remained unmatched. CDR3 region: CASSQELAGGPSGTDTQYF. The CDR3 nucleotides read TGTGCCAGCAGCCAAGAACTAGCGGGGGGGCCCAGTGGCACAGATACGCAGTATTTT.

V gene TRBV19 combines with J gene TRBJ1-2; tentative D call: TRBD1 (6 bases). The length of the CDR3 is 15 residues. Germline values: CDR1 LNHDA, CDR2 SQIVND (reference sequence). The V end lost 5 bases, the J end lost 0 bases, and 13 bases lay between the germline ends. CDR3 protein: CASSGRTAANYGYTF. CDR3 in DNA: TGTGCCAGTAGTGGGCGGACAGCTGCTAACTATGGCTACACCTTC.

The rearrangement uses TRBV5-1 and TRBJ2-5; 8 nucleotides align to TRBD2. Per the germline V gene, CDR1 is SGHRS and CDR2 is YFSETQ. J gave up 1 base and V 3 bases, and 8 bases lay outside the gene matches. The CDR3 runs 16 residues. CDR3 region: CASSSYAGGLQETQYF. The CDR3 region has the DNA TGCGCCAGCAGCTCCTATGCGGGGGGTCTCCAAGAGACCCAGTACTTC. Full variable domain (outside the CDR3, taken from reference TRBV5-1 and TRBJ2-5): KAGVTQTPRYLIKTRGQQVTLSCSPISGHRSVSWYQQTPGQGLQFLFEYFSETQRNKGNFPGRFSGRQFSNSRSEMNVSTLELGDSALYLCASSSYAGGLQETQYFGPGTRLLVL.

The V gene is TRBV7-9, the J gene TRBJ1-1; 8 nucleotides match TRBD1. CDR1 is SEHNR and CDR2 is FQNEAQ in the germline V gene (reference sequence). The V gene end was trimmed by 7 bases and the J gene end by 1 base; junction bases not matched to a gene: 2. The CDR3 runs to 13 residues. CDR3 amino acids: CASKGQGNTEAFF. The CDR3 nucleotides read TGTGCCAGCAAAGGACAGGGGAACACTGAAGCTTTCTTT.

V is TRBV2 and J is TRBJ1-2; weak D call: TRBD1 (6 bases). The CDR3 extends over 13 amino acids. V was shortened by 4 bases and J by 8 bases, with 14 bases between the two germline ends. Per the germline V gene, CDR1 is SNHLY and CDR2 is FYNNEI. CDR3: CASSGNKRGGYTF. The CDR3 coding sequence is TGTGCCAGCAGTGGAAACAAGAGGGGGGGCTACACCTTC.

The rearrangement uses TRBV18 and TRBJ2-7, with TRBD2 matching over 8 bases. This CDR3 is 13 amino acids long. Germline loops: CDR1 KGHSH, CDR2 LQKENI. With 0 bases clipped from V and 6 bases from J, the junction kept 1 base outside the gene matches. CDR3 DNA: TGTGCCAGCTCACCACCGAGCGGGGGCGAGCAGTACTTC. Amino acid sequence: CASSPPSGGEQYF.

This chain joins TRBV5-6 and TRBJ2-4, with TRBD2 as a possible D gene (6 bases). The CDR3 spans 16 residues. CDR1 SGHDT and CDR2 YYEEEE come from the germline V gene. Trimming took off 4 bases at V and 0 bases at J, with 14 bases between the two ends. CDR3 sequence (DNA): TGTGCCAGCAGCCAATTCTGGGGACTAGCCAAAAACATTCAGTACTTC. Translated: CASSQFWGLAKNIQYF. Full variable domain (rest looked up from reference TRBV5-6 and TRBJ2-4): DAGVTQSPTHLIKTRGQQVTLRCSPKSGHDTVSWYQQALGQGPQFIFQYYEEEERQRGNFPDRFSGHQFPNYSSELNVNALLLGDSALYLCASSQFWGLAKNIQYFGAGTRLSVL.

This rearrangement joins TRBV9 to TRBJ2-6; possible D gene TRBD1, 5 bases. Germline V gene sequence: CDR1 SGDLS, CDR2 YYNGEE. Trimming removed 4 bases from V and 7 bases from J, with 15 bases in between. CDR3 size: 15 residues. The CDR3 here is CASSYFQGVANVLTF. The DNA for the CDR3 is TGTGCCAGCAGCTATTTCCAAGGGGTCGCCAACGTCCTGACTTTC.

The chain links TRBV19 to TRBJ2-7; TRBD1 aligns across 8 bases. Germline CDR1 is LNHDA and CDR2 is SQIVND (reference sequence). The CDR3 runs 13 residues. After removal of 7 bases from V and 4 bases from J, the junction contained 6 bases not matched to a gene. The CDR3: CASTDRGGYEQYF. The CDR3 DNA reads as TGTGCCAGTACCGACAGGGGTGGTTACGAGCAGTACTTC. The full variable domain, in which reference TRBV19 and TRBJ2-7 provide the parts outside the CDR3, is DGGITQSPKYLFRKEGQNVTLSCEQNLNHDAMYWYRQDPGQGLRLIYYSQIVNDFQKGDIAEGYSVSREKKESFPLTVTSAQKNPTAFYLCASTDRGGYEQYFGPGTRLTVT.

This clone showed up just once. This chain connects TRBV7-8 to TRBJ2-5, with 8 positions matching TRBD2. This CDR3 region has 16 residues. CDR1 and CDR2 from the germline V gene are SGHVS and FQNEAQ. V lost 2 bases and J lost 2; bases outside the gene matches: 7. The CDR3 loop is CASSLRPTSGQETQYF. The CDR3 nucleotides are TGTGCCAGCAGCTTACGTCCCACTAGCGGACAAGAGACCCAGTACTTC. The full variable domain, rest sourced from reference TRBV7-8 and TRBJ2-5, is GAGVSQSPRYKVAKRGQDVALRCDPISGHVSLFWYQQALGQGPEFLTYFQNEAQLDKSGLPSDRFFAERPEGSVSTLKIQRTQQEDSAVYLCASSLRPTSGQETQYFGPGTRLLVL.

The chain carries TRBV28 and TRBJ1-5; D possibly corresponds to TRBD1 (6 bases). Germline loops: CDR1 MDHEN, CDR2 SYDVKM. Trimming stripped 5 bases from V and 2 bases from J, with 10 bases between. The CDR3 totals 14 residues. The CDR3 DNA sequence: TGTGCCAGCAGTACATACAGGGGCAATCAGCCCCAGCATTTT. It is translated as CASSTYRGNQPQHF.

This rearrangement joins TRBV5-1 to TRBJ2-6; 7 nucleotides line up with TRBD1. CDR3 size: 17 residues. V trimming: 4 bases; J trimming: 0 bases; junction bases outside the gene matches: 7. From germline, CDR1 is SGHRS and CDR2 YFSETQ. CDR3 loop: CASSRHGQDSGANVLTF. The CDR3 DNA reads TGCGCCAGCAGCCGACACGGACAGGACTCTGGGGCCAACGTCCTGACTTTC.

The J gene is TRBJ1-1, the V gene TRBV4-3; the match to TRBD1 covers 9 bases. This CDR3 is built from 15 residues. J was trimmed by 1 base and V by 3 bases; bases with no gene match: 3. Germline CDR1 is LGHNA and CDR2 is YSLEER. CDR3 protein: CASSHRQGGNTEAFF. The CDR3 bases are TGCGCCAGCAGCCATCGACAGGGGGGGAACACTGAAGCTTTCTTT.

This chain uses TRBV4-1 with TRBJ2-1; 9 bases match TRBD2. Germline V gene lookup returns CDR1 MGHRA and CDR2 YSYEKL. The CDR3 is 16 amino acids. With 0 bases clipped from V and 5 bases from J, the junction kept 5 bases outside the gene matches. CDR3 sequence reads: CASSQEVSGGHNEQFF. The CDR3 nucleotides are TGCGCCAGCAGCCAAGAAGTTAGCGGGGGCCACAATGAGCAGTTCTTC.

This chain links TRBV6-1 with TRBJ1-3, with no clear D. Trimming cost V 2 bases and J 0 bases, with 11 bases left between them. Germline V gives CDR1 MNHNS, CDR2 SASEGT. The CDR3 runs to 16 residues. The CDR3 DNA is TGTGCCAGCAGTGAAATGGCGGCGAGCTCTGGAAACACCATATATTTT. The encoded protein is CASSEMAASSGNTIYF.

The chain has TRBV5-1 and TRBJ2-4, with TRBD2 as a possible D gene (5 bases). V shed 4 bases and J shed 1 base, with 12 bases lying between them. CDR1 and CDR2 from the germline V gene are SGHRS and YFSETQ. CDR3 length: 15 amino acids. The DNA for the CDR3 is TGCGCCAGCAGCCTAGCCCAGGACGCCAAAAACATTCAGTACTTC. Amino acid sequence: CASSLAQDAKNIQYF.

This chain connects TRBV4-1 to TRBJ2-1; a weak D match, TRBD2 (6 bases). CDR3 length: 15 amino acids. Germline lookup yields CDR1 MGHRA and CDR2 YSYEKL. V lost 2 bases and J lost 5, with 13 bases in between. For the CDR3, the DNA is TGCGCCAGCAGCCAATGGGCGGGGACCCACAATGAGCAGTTCTTC. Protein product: CASSQWAGTHNEQFF.